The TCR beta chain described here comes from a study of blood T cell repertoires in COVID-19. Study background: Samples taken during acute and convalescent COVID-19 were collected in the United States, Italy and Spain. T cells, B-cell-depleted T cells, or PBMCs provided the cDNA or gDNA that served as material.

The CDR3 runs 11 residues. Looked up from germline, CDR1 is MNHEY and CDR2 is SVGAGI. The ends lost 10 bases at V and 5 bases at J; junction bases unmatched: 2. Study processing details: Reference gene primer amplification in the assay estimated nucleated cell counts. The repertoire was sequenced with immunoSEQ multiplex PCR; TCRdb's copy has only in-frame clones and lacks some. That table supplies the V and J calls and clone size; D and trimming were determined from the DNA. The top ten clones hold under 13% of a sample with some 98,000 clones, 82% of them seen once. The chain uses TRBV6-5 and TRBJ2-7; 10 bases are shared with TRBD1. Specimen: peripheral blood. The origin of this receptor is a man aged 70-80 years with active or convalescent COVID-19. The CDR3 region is CATGQGDEQYF. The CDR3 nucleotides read TGTGCCACAGGACAGGGGGACGAGCAGTACTTC.